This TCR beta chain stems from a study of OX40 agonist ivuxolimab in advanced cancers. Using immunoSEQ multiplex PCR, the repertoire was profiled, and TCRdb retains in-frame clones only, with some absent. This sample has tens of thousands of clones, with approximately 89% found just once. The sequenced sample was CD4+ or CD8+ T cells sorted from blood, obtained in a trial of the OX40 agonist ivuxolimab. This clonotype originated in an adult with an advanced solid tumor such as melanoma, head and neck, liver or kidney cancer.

The CDR3 DNA is TGTGCCAGTACGCAGGGGTTCCGCAATCAGCCCCAGCATTTT. Translated: CASTQGFRNQPQHF. The chain links TRBV19 to TRBJ1-5, with D maybe TRBD1 (6 bases). The CDR3 consists of 14 residues. V dropped 7 bases and J dropped 2 bases, with 12 bases sitting between them. Germline CDR1 LNHDA, CDR2 SQIVND (reference sequence).